This TCR beta chain is drawn from a study of blood T cell repertoires in COVID-19. The wider study: Italy, Spain and the United States were the sources of the convalescent and acute COVID-19 samples.

Germline CDR1 is LNHDA and CDR2 is SQIVND (reference sequence). The ends lost 1 base at V and 9 bases at J; junction bases unmatched: 16. The CDR3 is 18 residues long. Methods used by the authors: By means of reference gene primer amplification, nucleated cell counts were estimated. Assay used: immunoSEQ multiplex PCR; TCRdb lists only in-frame clones, some missing. Clone size and the V and J calls come from that table; the DNA yielded D and trimming. Among approximately 140,000 clones listed, roughly 81% were seen once. The sample was PBMCs or T cells enriched from blood (not recorded which). V and J are TRBV19 and TRBJ1-5; 9 nucleotides agree with TRBD1. This TCR derives from a woman aged 50 to 65 with acute COVID-19. In DNA form, the CDR3 reads TGTGCCAGTAGTATAGGATTTGCGTTCGGGACAGGGCAAGGGCCCCAGCATTTT. Its protein is CASSIGFAFGTGQGPQHF.